This T cell receptor (beta chain) was sequenced for a study of shared clonotypes between healthy human individuals. Overall study results and limits: The authors sampled blood alone, and tissue repertoires likely differ.

This CDR3 has 15 residues. Trimming took off 6 bases at V and 3 bases at J, with 14 bases between the two ends. CDR1 is SEHNR, CDR2 FQNEAQ, per germline (reference sequence). Turning to this clone: Its cognate antigen is unknown.

Assay: immunoSEQ multiplex PCR; the TCRdb copy retains only in-frame clones and omits some. The data hold some 1,100,000 clones, with roughly 74% observed a single time. Sequencing was carried out using memory CD4+ T cells from PBMCs. Subset denoted: CD45RA-negative fraction. This receptor was taken from a man aged 18 to 29 in good health. Some clones in this sample may be carry-over from other donors' samples. The genes are TRBV7-9 and TRBJ2-2, with a possible D match to TRBD1 (5 bases). The CDR3 bases are TGTGCCAGCAGGAAGGAACAGGCCGACACCGGGGAGCTGTTTTTT. Its translation: CASRKEQADTGELFF.